This entry lists 14 T cell receptor beta chains sequenced from one sample in a study of spatial heterogeneity in lung cancer. Described time point: sample taken at primary tumor resection. In each case, whole RNA from tumor, nontumor lung or frozen PBMC was sequenced unsorted. Each CDR3 protein gets one entry after TCRdb re-called the 5' RACE reads with MiXCR. The table has some 7,000 distinct CDR3 sequences, under 9% seen once. The specimen comprised PBMCs, sampled at surgery. These receptors were collected from a male donor with early-stage non-small cell lung cancer.

This clonotype was counted ten times or more. Within a library made for alpha chains, this beta chain is off target, and its count is uninformative. The chain joins TRBV19 to TRBJ1-5, with 9 bases matching TRBD1. Germline V CDR1 and CDR2: LNHDA, SQIVND (reference sequence). V gave up 5 bases and J gave up 4 bases; unmatched junction bases: 9. This CDR3 contains 16 residues. CDR3 amino acids: CASSLKGQGRNQPQHF. The CDR3 DNA reads TGTGCCAGTAGTCTGAAAGGACAGGGGCGGAATCAGCCCCAGCATTTT. Full variable domain (outside the CDR3, taken from reference TRBV19 and TRBJ1-5): DGGITQSPKYLFRKEGQNVTLSCEQNLNHDAMYWYRQDPGQGLRLIYYSQIVNDFQKGDIAEGYSVSREKKESFPLTVTSAQKNPTAFYLCASSLKGQGRNQPQHFGDGTRLSIL.

This clonotype was observed at least ten times. A library made for alpha chains picked up this beta chain off target, so its size means little. The chain has TRBV7-2 and TRBJ1-2; TRBD1 is a possible D gene (5 bases). Germline values: CDR1 SGHTA, CDR2 FQGNSA. V was trimmed by 1 base and J by 2 bases, leaving 5 bases between them. The CDR3 is 13 residues long. CDR3 region: CASSLGGNYGYTF. CDR3 nucleotide sequence: TGTGCCAGCAGCTTAGGGGGCAACTATGGCTACACCTTC. Together with reference TRBV7-2 and TRBJ1-2, the CDR3 gives the full variable domain: GAGVSQSPSNKVTEKGKDVELRCDPISGHTALYWYRQSLGQGLEFLIYFQGNSAPDKSGLPSDRFSAERTGGSVSTLTIQRTQQEDSAVYLCASSLGGNYGYTFGSGTRLTVV.

Details on this clonotype: This beta chain is a stray read from a library made for alpha chains; its abundance is not meaningful. The chain has TRBV3-1 and TRBJ1-4, with D possibly being TRBD1 (5 bases). Trimming left V 0 bases short and J 11 bases short, with 7 bases between. The germline V gene has CDR1 LGHDT and CDR2 YNNKEL (reference sequence). This CDR3 has 12 residues. This CDR3 reads CASSQEGRKLFF. The CDR3 DNA is TGTGCCAGCAGCCAAGAGGGGCGGAAACTGTTTTTT.

A remark on this clonotype: The size of this beta chain means little, since it is a stray read in a library made for alpha chains. The chain combines TRBV6-5 with TRBJ2-3, with 9 bases fitting TRBD2. The CDR3 sequence is 20 residues long. Trimming at V came to 4 bases and at J to 2 bases, leaving 19 bases not matched to a gene. From germline, CDR1 is MNHEY and CDR2 SVGAGI. The CDR3 nucleotides read TGTGCCAGCAGTTCAACTCTCAATCTCCGAGCGGGGGGTAACACAGATACGCAGTATTTT. It codes for CASSSTLNLRAGGNTDTQYF.

This clonotype was counted at least ten times. This beta chain represents an off-target read in a library built for alpha chains; its size is of limited meaning. The V call is TRBV5-4, the J call TRBJ2-1; 8 bases are shared with TRBD2. J lost 9 bases, V lost 0 bases, and 14 bases had no gene match. Germline V lookup: CDR1 SGHNT, CDR2 YYREEE (reference sequence). This CDR3 is built from 17 residues. CDR3: CASSLVILAGRGGEQFF. CDR3 nucleotides: TGTGCCAGCAGCTTGGTAATTTTAGCGGGGAGGGGTGGTGAGCAGTTCTTC.

This clonotype was detected ten times or more. The library was prepared for alpha chains; this beta chain is a stray read, so its frequency means little. J is TRBJ1-3 and V is TRBV29-1, with D perhaps matching TRBD1 (6 bases). This CDR3 region has 13 residues. Germline CDR1 and CDR2: SQVTM and ANQGSEA. Trimming removed 5 bases from V and 0 bases from J, with 8 bases in between. For the CDR3, the DNA is TGCAGCGTTTGGACAGACTCTGGAAACACCATATATTTT. Translated, it gives CSVWTDSGNTIYF. Together with reference TRBV29-1 and TRBJ1-3, the CDR3 gives the full variable domain: SAVISQKPSRDICQRGTSLTIQCQVDSQVTMMFWYRQQPGQSLTLIATANQGSEATYESGFVIDKFPISRPNLTFSTLTVSNMSPEDSSIYLCSVWTDSGNTIYFGEGSWLTVV.

This clonotype was recorded many times. One junction end disagrees with the germline gene, perhaps due to a read error. This beta chain lies outside the target of a library built for alpha chains; its clone size means little. The rearrangement joins TRBV5-1 to TRBJ1-6; 9 positions match TRBD1. The CDR3 is 16 residues long. The germline V gene has CDR1 SGHRS and CDR2 YFSETQ. The CDR3 here is CASSFGTGSSNSPLHF. The CDR3 coding sequence is TGCGCCAGCAGCTTCGGGACAGGGTCCTCTAATTCACCCCTCCACTTT.

This clonotype was seen only a few times. The library was designed around alpha chains, so this beta chain is a stray read whose abundance carries little weight. The chain joins TRBV7-2 to TRBJ2-2, with D uncertain. The CDR3 is made up of 13 amino acids. Germline assignment: CDR1 SGHTA and CDR2 FQGNSA. The germline V and J ends were trimmed by 7 bases and 7 bases, with 13 bases remaining between them. This chain's CDR3 is CASTPGGDGELFF. CDR3 in DNA: TGTGCCAGCACACCCGGCGGCGACGGGGAGCTGTTTTTT.

This clonotype was observed many times. A library prepared for alpha chains yielded this beta chain as an off-target read; its size is of little meaning. CDR3 in amino acids: CASSTERGEQYV. CDR3 coding DNA: TGTGCCAGCAGTACCGAGAGGGGCGAGCAGTACGTC. The chain combines TRBV28 with TRBJ2-7, with D tentatively TRBD1 or TRBD2 (5 bases each). The length of the CDR3 is 12 residues. Germline values: CDR1 MDHEN, CDR2 SYDVKM. Trimming left V 5 bases short and J 6 bases short, with 11 bases between.

Ten or more counts support this clonotype. This beta chain is a stray sequence in a library constructed for alpha chains; its clone size is not meaningful. The DNA for the CDR3 is TGTGCCAGCAGCTTAGCCGCGGACGGTGGCGGCTACACCTTC. Translated, it gives CASSLAADGGGYTF. The chain joins TRBV7-2 to TRBJ1-2; D ambiguous. The germline V and J ends were trimmed by 0 bases and 8 bases, with 13 bases remaining between them. Germline lookup yields CDR1 SGHTA and CDR2 FQGNSA. The CDR3 is made up of 14 amino acids. Looking up the rest from reference TRBV7-2 and TRBJ1-2 gives the full variable domain: GAGVSQSPSNKVTEKGKDVELRCDPISGHTALYWYRQSLGQGLEFLIYFQGNSAPDKSGLPSDRFSAERTGGSVSTLTIQRTQQEDSAVYLCASSLAADGGGYTFGSGTRLTVV.

This clonotype was seen many times. As an off-target read in a library built for alpha chains, this beta chain has a frequency of little significance. V usage is TRBV2 and J usage is TRBJ2-1, with 7 bases fitting TRBD2. The germline gives CDR1 SNHLY, CDR2 FYNNEI. The J segment lost 10 bases and the V segment lost 6 bases, leaving 12 bases of the junction unmatched. The CDR3 sequence is 14 residues long. CDR3 protein: CASRTSRLRPEQFF. In DNA, the CDR3 is TGTGCCAGCAGGACTAGCAGACTTCGCCCAGAGCAGTTCTTC. The variable domain in full, with the rest retrieved from reference TRBV2 and TRBJ2-1, is EPEVTQTPSHQVTQMGQEVILRCVPISNHLYFYWYRQILGQKVEFLVSFYNNEISEKSEIFDDQFSVERPDGSNFTLKIRSTKLEDSAMYFCASRTSRLRPEQFFGPGTRLTVL.

This clonotype showed up many times. This beta chain represents an off-target read in a library built for alpha chains; its size is of limited meaning. The chain combines TRBV29-1 with TRBJ2-7, with 9 bases lining up with TRBD1. The CDR3 has 12 amino acids. The germline CDR1 and CDR2 sequences are SQVTM and ANQGSEA. V trimming: 6 bases; J trimming: 5 bases; junction bases outside the gene matches: 5. The CDR3 reads CSVRTGEDEQYV. CDR3 DNA sequence: TGCAGCGTGAGGACAGGGGAGGACGAGCAGTACGTC.

This clonotype was found a few times. Being off target in a library aimed at alpha chains, this beta chain has a size of little meaning. The V and J genes are TRBV24-1 and TRBJ2-5; tentative D call: TRBD2 (6 bases). Trimming shortened V by 2 bases and J by 7 bases, and 16 bases separated the two germline ends. This CDR3 is built from 15 residues. CDR1 and CDR2 (germline): KGHDR, SFDVKD. CDR3 sequence: CATSDSAGGFTTQYF. The CDR3 DNA reads as TGTGCCACCAGTGATTCGGCTGGGGGGTTCACGACCCAGTACTTC.

The sample holds many counts of this clonotype. This beta chain is a stray read from a library made for alpha chains; its abundance is not meaningful. The chain is built from TRBV5-1 and TRBJ2-2; no reliable D call. CDR1 is SGHRS and CDR2 is YFSETQ in the germline V gene. The CDR3 has 16 amino acids. V shed 0 bases and J shed 0 bases, with 9 bases lying between them. The CDR3 here is CASSLVAGTNTGELFF. DNA for the CDR3: TGCGCCAGCAGCTTGGTGGCTGGAACGAACACCGGGGAGCTGTTTTTT.